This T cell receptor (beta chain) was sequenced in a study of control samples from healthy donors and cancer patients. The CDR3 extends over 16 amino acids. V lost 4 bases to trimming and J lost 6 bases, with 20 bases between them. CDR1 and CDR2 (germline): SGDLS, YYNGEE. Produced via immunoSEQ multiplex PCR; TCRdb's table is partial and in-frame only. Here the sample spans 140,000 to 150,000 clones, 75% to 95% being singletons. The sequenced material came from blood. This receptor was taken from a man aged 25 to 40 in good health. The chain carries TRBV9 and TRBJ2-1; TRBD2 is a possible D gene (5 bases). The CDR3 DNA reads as TGTGCCAGCAGCCCAAGTGTAGCTAGCCCCCTCAATGAGCAGTTCTTC. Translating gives CASSPSVASPLNEQFF.